Listed below are T cell receptor beta chains from one sample, sequenced in a study of T-cell memory formation after mild COVID-19. TCRdb reprocessed the 5' RACE reads with MiXCR, giving one entry per CDR3 protein. The sample includes roughly 130,000 distinct CDR3 sequences, less than 6.5% seen only once; the top ten take around 2%. The sample taken for sequencing was PBMCs or a T cell subset sorted from them (not recorded which). Receptors were obtained from an adult woman who had mild COVID-19 (a few samples of this study predate the infection). Cell type and time point are not known. Each CDR3 is given without its conserved first and last residue. The D gene is left open where the match is weak. A clone size is listed for some rows: how often the clone was seen (once, few, many), or a class if it is expanded.

>-|TRBV12-3/TRBV12-4|-|TRBJ2-2
ASTKTRAGELF
>-|TRBV6-2/TRBV6-3|TRBD1|TRBJ2-1
ASSPHQGAVRYNEQF
>few|TRBV6-6|TRBD1|TRBJ1-1
ASSDRTGVGTEAF
>-|TRBV2|-|TRBJ1-6
ASTIEQINNSPLH
>many|TRBV5-1|-|TRBJ2-2
ASSNRDSGELF
>many|TRBV9|-|TRBJ2-5
ASSVQGPQETQY
>-|TRBV2|-|TRBJ2-1
ASSEERSSYNEQF
>-|TRBV6-5|TRBD1|TRBJ1-4
ASSYSGQGNEKLF
>-|TRBV11-2|TRBD2|TRBJ2-7
ASSHWTSGSHEQY
>-|TRBV4-2|TRBD2|TRBJ2-3
ASSQTSGGTDTQY
>few|TRBV27|-|TRBJ2-3
ASSLIEGRDTQY
>few|TRBV15|TRBD2|TRBJ2-3
ATSRARLAGGPTDTQY
>few|TRBV7-2|TRBD2|TRBJ2-2
ASSPPGVAGGPGELF
>many|TRBV7-2|-|TRBJ1-1
ASSPLQAGNTEAF
>-|TRBV5-1|TRBD1|TRBJ1-3
ASSLGGGGNSGNTIY
>many|TRBV7-2|-|TRBJ2-5
ASSSLRTTRYQETQY
>once|TRBV6-5|TRBD1|TRBJ2-2
ASRGDRGKTGELF
>few|TRBV19|TRBD1|TRBJ1-1
ASRTGSNMNTEAF
>many|TRBV20-1|TRBD1|TRBJ2-3
SASGQGASDTQY
>many|TRBV7-2|-|TRBJ2-7
ASSPAFGAPSSYEQY
>few|TRBV5-5|TRBD1|TRBJ2-3
ASSLGQGADTQY
>few|TRBV4-1|-|TRBJ1-2
ASSRGEAGLRYGYT
>few|TRBV20-1|-|TRBJ1-2
SAHLQGYSYT
>few|TRBV3-1|-|TRBJ2-7
ASSQETEVPGSYEQY
>many|TRBV5-6|TRBD1|TRBJ1-2
ASRPRGQGYGYT
>-|TRBV7-3|TRBD2|TRBJ2-1
ASSSAGAYNEQF
>many|TRBV7-2|-|TRBJ2-7
ASSPPGVVFSYEQY